This entry lists 27 T cell receptor beta chains sequenced from one sample in a study. TCRdb reprocessed the 5' RACE reads with MiXCR, giving one entry per CDR3 protein. The sample lists about 62,000 distinct CDR3 sequences; nearly 30% were seen once. Sequenced material: tumor-infiltrating naive CD4+ T cells sorted from the breast tumor. As for subset: naive CD4+ T cells, CD4+CD45RA+CD25-. These receptors all come from a female donor with breast cancer.

This clonotype was found many times. The rearrangement links TRBV12-3 or TRBV12-4 to TRBJ1-4; a possible D gene is TRBD1 (6 bases). Trimming took off 6 bases at V and 8 bases at J, with 19 bases between the two ends. CDR3 length equals 15 residues. Here the CDR3 DNA reads TGTGCCAGCAGCCTCAATCCGGGGGCGGGGGAAAAACTGTTTTTT. Translated, it gives CASSLNPGAGEKLFF.

This clonotype was detected only a few times. The genes are TRBV4-2 and TRBJ2-7; no firm D call. This CDR3 has 15 amino acids. Trimming took 0 bases from V and 2 from J, leaving 11 bases between them. CDR1 LGHNA and CDR2 YNFKEQ come from the germline V gene. This CDR3 is CASSQDLFPPYEQYF. The CDR3 nucleotides read TGTGCCAGCAGCCAAGATTTGTTCCCCCCCTACGAGCAGTACTTC.

The table lists this clonotype with many counts. This chain connects TRBV27 to TRBJ1-2; D is ambiguous. Trimming shortened V by 7 bases and J by 7 bases, and 13 bases separated the two germline ends. The CDR3 is 12 amino acids. CDR1 MNHEY and CDR2 SMNVEV come from the germline V gene (reference sequence). CDR3 coding DNA: TGTGCCAGCAAATCGGCGGCTTTTGGCTACACCTTC. Translating it yields CASKSAAFGYTF.

This clonotype has only a few counts. The chain uses TRBV7-2 and TRBJ1-5, with D perhaps matching TRBD1 (5 bases). Trimming cost V 1 base and J 4 bases, with 11 bases left between them. CDR1 SGHTA and CDR2 FQGNSA come from the germline V gene. This CDR3 spans 15 amino acids. The CDR3 bases are TGTGCCAGCAGCTTAGGTACCAGGGAAAATCAGCCCCAGCATTTT. Amino acid sequence: CASSLGTRENQPQHF.

The chain employs TRBV12-3 or TRBV12-4 and TRBJ1-2, with a tentative D call TRBD1 (5 bases). CDR3 length: 14 amino acids. The ends were cut back, 0 bases at V and 7 bases at J, with 12 bases in the middle. The CDR3 nucleotides are TGTGCCAGCAGTTTAGCCCAGGGTCACGGTGGCTACACCTTC. It encodes CASSLAQGHGGYTF.

This clonotype is categorized as medium-sized. The chain uses TRBV6-1 and TRBJ2-4; D is possibly TRBD1 or TRBD2 (5 bases each). CDR1 MNHNS and CDR2 SASEGT come from the germline V gene. This CDR3 spans 16 amino acids. V gave up 5 bases and J gave up 0 bases, with 14 bases separating them. In DNA form, the CDR3 reads TGTGCCAGCAGTCCGCTGGGACCGCTAGCCAAAAACATTCAGTACTTC. Protein product: CASSPLGPLAKNIQYF.

The chain uses TRBV25-1 and TRBJ2-3; TRBD2 matches at 9 bases. The germline CDR1 and CDR2 sequences are MGHDK and SYGVNS. The CDR3 runs 13 residues. J was trimmed by 5 bases and V by 9 bases; bases with no gene match: 6. The CDR3 spells CASIGTSLDTQYF. The CDR3 region has the DNA TGTGCCAGTATCGGGACTAGCTTAGATACGCAGTATTTT.

The chain recombines TRBV29-1 with TRBJ2-2; D call uncertain. Germline CDR1 reads SQVTM; CDR2 reads ANQGSEA. V was clipped by 4 bases and J by 1 base, with 7 bases between them. The CDR3 contains 13 residues. CDR3 sequence: CSVGYQNTGELFF. CDR3 in DNA: TGCAGCGTTGGGTACCAGAACACCGGGGAGCTGTTTTTT.

This clonotype was seen a handful of times. The genes are TRBV20-1 and TRBJ2-1, with TRBD2 identical over 8 bases. V lost 1 base, J lost 7 bases, and 9 bases stayed unmatched. The germline V gene encodes CDR1 DFQATT and CDR2 SNEGSKA (reference sequence). This CDR3 has 15 amino acids. CDR3: CSARVGGGARNEQFF. The DNA for the CDR3 is TGCAGTGCTAGAGTCGGGGGGGGGGCCAGGAATGAGCAGTTCTTC.

In this sample, this clonotype turned up a few times. A much larger clone differs from this one at a single base, so this may be a read error. The V call is TRBV4-2, the J call TRBJ2-3, with TRBD2 identical over 8 bases. This CDR3 is 16 amino acids long. V shed 1 base, J shed 1 base, and the junction held 4 bases outside the gene matches. The germline V gene has CDR1 LGHNA and CDR2 YNFKEQ. CDR3 loop: CASSQGTSRRTDTQYF. The CDR3 coding sequence is TGTGCCAGCAGCCAAGGGACTAGCAGACGCACAGATACGCAGTATTTT.

Only a few counts were recorded for this clonotype. The chain couples TRBV6-2 or TRBV6-3 to TRBJ2-1, with D hard to call. This CDR3 region has 12 residues. V dropped 9 bases and J dropped 6 bases, with 12 bases sitting between them. Germline assignment: CDR1 MNHEY and CDR2 SVGEGT. Here the CDR3 reads CASATIRNEQFF. The DNA for the CDR3 is TGTGCCAGTGCAACCATCCGCAATGAGCAGTTCTTC.

This clonotype was detected a few times. The chain combines TRBV5-1 with TRBJ2-1, with TRBD1 identical over 8 bases. Germline CDR1 and CDR2: SGHRS and YFSETQ. This CDR3 region has 16 residues. Trimming removed 1 base from V and 7 bases from J; junction bases left unmatched: 10. The CDR3 reads CASSLNGQGAGNEQFF. In DNA, the CDR3 is TGCGCCAGCAGCTTGAACGGGCAGGGGGCGGGAAATGAGCAGTTCTTC.

This sequence joins TRBV7-6 and TRBJ1-2; no clear D gene. The CDR3 totals 14 residues. V gave up 4 bases and J gave up 5 bases, with 14 bases separating them. Germline V gene sequence: CDR1 SGHVS, CDR2 FNYEAQ. The CDR3 coding sequence is TGTGCCAGCAGCTCTGACGTAGCCGGGTATGGCTACACCTTC. Protein sequence: CASSSDVAGYGYTF.

This clonotype was detected only once. The J gene is TRBJ2-3, the V gene TRBV20-1, with 10 bases fitting TRBD2. From germline, CDR1 is DFQATT and CDR2 SNEGSKA (reference sequence). This CDR3 has 14 amino acids. The V gene end was trimmed by 3 bases and the J gene end by 5 bases; junction bases not matched to a gene: 5. Here the CDR3 DNA reads TGCAGTGCTAGGGCAGCGGGAGGGCTAGATACGCAGTATTTT. Translation: CSARAAGGLDTQYF.

The J gene is TRBJ1-1, the V gene TRBV6-1; D unresolved. There are 14 residues in the CDR3. Germline lookup yields CDR1 MNHNS and CDR2 SASEGT. V lost 7 bases and J 0 bases, leaving 12 bases between the germline ends. In nucleotides, the CDR3 is TGTGCCAGCACGGCGGGATCCATGAACACTGAAGCTTTCTTT. Residues: CASTAGSMNTEAFF.

This clonotype was seen more than once but under ten times. The chain carries TRBV27 and TRBJ1-2; TRBD1 might be the D (6 bases). This CDR3 is built from 15 residues. Germline V gene data show CDR1 as MNHEY and CDR2 as SMNVEV (reference sequence). V lost 4 bases to trimming and J lost 0 bases, with 12 bases between them. CDR3 in DNA: TGTGCCAGCAGTTCCTCAGACAGGTCTAACTATGGCTACACCTTC. Translated, it gives CASSSSDRSNYGYTF.

The CDR3 sequence: CASSPGPQTSAQYF. CDR3 in DNA: TGTGCCAGCAGTCCTGGGCCTCAAACCTCGGCGCAGTACTTC. V gene TRBV7-2 combines with J gene TRBJ2-7, with D hard to call. The CDR3 is 14 amino acids. Germline-derived CDR1 and CDR2 are SGHTA and FQGNSA. V was cut by 6 bases and J by 9 bases, with 21 bases left in between.

About this clonotype: It may be a read error: a sequence one base away is much more abundant. The chain has TRBV5-1 and TRBJ1-1; unclear D gene. The ends were cut back, 0 bases at V and 1 base at J, with 4 bases in the middle. This CDR3 has 13 residues. The germline V gene has CDR1 SGHRS and CDR2 YFSETQ. The CDR3 bases are TGCGCCAGCAGCTTGGAGGGGAACACTGAAGCTTTCTTT. This sequence encodes CASSLEGNTEAFF.

This clonotype has just a few counts. The V call is TRBV5-5, the J call TRBJ2-3; tentative D call: TRBD1 (5 bases). Germline V gene lookup returns CDR1 SGHKS and CDR2 YYEKEE (reference sequence). The CDR3 extends over 14 amino acids. V gave up 4 bases and J gave up 2 bases, with 11 bases separating them. DNA for the CDR3: TGTGCCAGCAGCCCCTCCAGGGTCACAGATACGCAGTATTTT. Amino acids: CASSPSRVTDTQYF.

The chain uses TRBV11-3 and TRBJ2-7, with 9 bases aligning to TRBD1. The CDR3 sequence is 12 residues long. V was clipped by 5 bases and J by 6 bases; unmatched bases: 2. Germline CDR1 reads SGHNT; CDR2 reads YENEEA. CDR3 protein: CASSGTGREQYF. The CDR3 DNA follows: TGTGCCAGCAGCGGGACAGGGCGCGAGCAGTACTTC.

This clonotype has at least ten counts. The V call is TRBV7-3, the J call TRBJ2-5; D is undetermined. V was pared by 5 bases and J by 4 bases, with 11 bases between. The germline CDR1 and CDR2 sequences are SGHTA and FQGTGA. This CDR3 contains 13 residues. In DNA form, the CDR3 reads TGTGCCAGCAGCCAAATTTTAGGAGAGACCCAGTACTTC. As protein: CASSQILGETQYF.

This clonotype came up a few times. The chain is built from TRBV5-1 and TRBJ2-3; 9 nucleotides match TRBD1. CDR3 size: 16 residues. Germline-derived CDR1 and CDR2 are SGHRS and YFSETQ. The trim removed 4 bases at V and 0 bases at J, leaving 6 bases unmatched. In DNA form, the CDR3 reads TGCGCCAGCAGCAAACAGGGGGCGCTCAGCACAGATACGCAGTATTTT. This sequence encodes CASSKQGALSTDTQYF.

This chain joins TRBV29-1 and TRBJ1-5; maybe TRBD1 (5 bases). The CDR3 sequence is 13 residues long. The V end lost 6 bases, the J end lost 5 bases, and 14 bases lay between the germline ends. Germline values: CDR1 SQVTM, CDR2 ANQGSEA. The CDR3 bases are TGCAGCGTGCAACAGGAAAGGGATCAGCCCCAGCATTTT. Translating it yields CSVQQERDQPQHF.

This clonotype was seen ten or more times. The chain links TRBV6-1 to TRBJ2-1; the D is unclear. CDR3 size: 15 residues. Germline CDR1 is MNHNS and CDR2 is SASEGT. V lost 4 bases and J lost 4, with 14 bases in between. CDR3 nucleotide sequence: TGTGCCAGCAGTGTAAGGTCTTCTATGTACAATGAGCAGTTCTTC. Its translation: CASSVRSSMYNEQFF.

This clonotype was found a few times. The J gene is TRBJ1-1, the V gene TRBV3-1; D is ambiguous. Looked up from germline, CDR1 is LGHDT and CDR2 is YNNKEL (reference sequence). Trimming stripped 5 bases from V and 11 bases from J, with 15 bases between. The CDR3 has 12 residues. CDR3 DNA: TGTGCCAGCAGCGATAGACTCACGCGGGCTTTCTTT. Protein: CASSDRLTRAFF.

This clonotype was picked up a small number of times. The chain carries TRBV7-9 and TRBJ1-4; D is ambiguous. This CDR3 comprises 16 residues. Germline lookup yields CDR1 SEHNR and CDR2 FQNEAQ (reference sequence). V shed 5 bases and J shed 1 base, with 14 bases lying between them. CDR3 loop: CASSPRPRVTNEKLFF. CDR3 DNA: TGTGCCAGCAGCCCCCGCCCGAGGGTAACTAATGAAAAACTGTTTTTT.

The rearrangement uses TRBV9 and TRBJ1-5, with a weak D call TRBD1 (6 bases). The germline V and J ends were trimmed by 0 bases and 6 bases, with 10 bases remaining between them. The CDR3 has 14 residues. Germline V gene lookup returns CDR1 SGDLS and CDR2 YYNGEE. The CDR3 here is CASSVAGAAQPQHF. CDR3 in DNA: TGTGCCAGCAGCGTAGCGGGGGCCGCTCAGCCCCAGCATTTT.